This T cell receptor (beta chain) came from a study of blood T cells in healthy people across ages. The V end lost 0 bases, the J end lost 3 bases, and 12 bases lay between the germline ends. From germline, CDR1 is DFQATT and CDR2 SNEGSKA (reference sequence). CDR3 length equals 14 residues. Study-wide findings and caveats: Older age went with lower TCR beta diversity per million T cells, in a roughly linear way.

Next came a second PCR, run for about 7 to 11 cycles, which used a sample-barcoded 5' primer along with a J-beta primer mix. MiXCR was run by TCRdb on the 5' RACE reads, yielding one entry per CDR3 protein. The table includes under 2,000,000 distinct CDR3 sequences, around 50% detected once. A remark on this clonotype: What it binds is unknown.

The receptor was derived from a middle-aged woman in good health. Sequenced material: blood. The gene calls are TRBV20-1 and TRBJ2-7; D gene unclear. DNA of the CDR3: TGCAGTGCTAGAGAGTTAGAAGATGTCTACGAGCAGTACTTC. Translating gives CSARELEDVYEQYF.